A selection of T cell receptor beta chains follows, all from one sample in a study of blood T cell repertoires in COVID-19. The table came from immunoSEQ multiplex PCR; TCRdb's copy has only in-frame clones and leaves some out. The sample lists 200,000 to 250,000 clones; roughly four fifths were seen once. The sample was PBMCs or T cells enriched from blood (not recorded which). The receptors stem from a man in his sixties who had recovered from COVID-19. CDR3s leave out the opening cysteine and the closing phenylalanine or tryptophan.

V: TRBV29-1
J: TRBJ1-1
CDR3: SVGGGAGTEAF

V: TRBV5-1
J: TRBJ2-1
CDR3: ASSLGQGINEQF

V: TRBV7-2
J: TRBJ2-3
CDR3: ASSLIVSTDTQY

V: TRBV6-5
J: TRBJ1-6
CDR3: ASKLRQGNSPLH

V: TRBV2
J: TRBJ2-5
CDR3: ASSEVIISEETQY

V: TRBV7-8
J: TRBJ2-7
CDR3: ASSLVAGGLYEQY

V: TRBV21-1
J: TRBJ2-7
CDR3: ASSKEQGGAYEQY

V: TRBV9
J: TRBJ2-2
CDR3: ASSVGGSGELF

V: TRBV19
J: TRBJ2-5
CDR3: ASSSRTEETQY

V: TRBV6-2/TRBV6-3
J: TRBJ1-5
CDR3: ASSRWYAGTPSNQPQH

V: TRBV11-2
J: TRBJ1-1
CDR3: ASSPSGGEAF

V: TRBV5-4
J: TRBJ2-3
CDR3: ASSSGTGRTRADTQY

V: TRBV4-1
J: TRBJ2-7
CDR3: ASSQEGLAGNSYEQY

V: TRBV7-3
J: TRBJ2-2
CDR3: ASTPGGLTNTGELF

V: TRBV5-1
J: TRBJ1-4
CDR3: ASSLGRTNEKLF

V: TRBV5-6
J: TRBJ2-3
CDR3: ASSSPPRGGRTDTQY

V: TRBV4-3
J: TRBJ1-2
CDR3: ASSQVLSVYGYT

V: TRBV28
J: TRBJ2-5
CDR3: ASSFRLPPGETQY

V: TRBV19
J: TRBJ1-2
CDR3: ASTFRDNNYGYT

V: TRBV3-1/TRBV3-2
J: TRBJ2-2
CDR3: ASARAGELF

V: TRBV19
J: TRBJ2-1
CDR3: ASSPTGKDEQF

V: TRBV20-1
J: TRBJ1-5
CDR3: SAAGEQPQH

V: TRBV12-3/TRBV12-4
J: TRBJ2-3
CDR3: ASSFADTQY

V: TRBV15
J: TRBJ2-6
CDR3: ATSAQASGANVLT

V: TRBV11-2
J: TRBJ2-7
CDR3: ASSITGTIRGEQY

V: TRBV7-8
J: TRBJ2-7
CDR3: ASSLIRDWEQY

V: TRBV4-2
J: TRBJ1-2
CDR3: ASSQDHLQPGIGYT

V: TRBV7-3
J: TRBJ2-3
CDR3: ASSLGPDTDTQY

V: TRBV5-8
J: TRBJ1-5
CDR3: ASSSGGRGSQPQH

V: TRBV5-6
J: TRBJ2-7
CDR3: ASSLRGLYEQY

V: TRBV18
J: TRBJ1-1
CDR3: ASSPTRGGYTEAF

V: TRBV2
J: TRBJ1-5
CDR3: ASSKKGARNQPQH

V: TRBV7-2
J: TRBJ1-2
CDR3: ASSLEAGNYGYT

V: TRBV19
J: TRBJ1-5
CDR3: ASSGGRDRDSNQPQH

V: TRBV6-5
J: TRBJ2-3
CDR3: ASSYSKVQGVDTQY

V: TRBV6-1
J: TRBJ2-7
CDR3: ASSEGDGQVYEQY

V: TRBV9
J: TRBJ2-3
CDR3: ASSPIDTQY

V: TRBV11-3
J: TRBJ1-1
CDR3: ASSFSGTPNTEAF

V: TRBV21-1
J: TRBJ2-1
CDR3: ASSKARGSEQF

V: TRBV10-3
J: TRBJ2-3
CDR3: AISETLGHTSTDTQY

V: TRBV6-5
J: TRBJ1-6
CDR3: ASSLQGSGSPLH

V: TRBV5-4
J: TRBJ1-2
CDR3: ASSRSTGKNYGYT

V: TRBV29-1
J: TRBJ2-7
CDR3: SVLQGSYEQY

V: TRBV6-4
J: TRBJ2-2
CDR3: ASRDRTGANTGELF

V: TRBV11-3
J: TRBJ2-2
CDR3: ASSPGGTVRPGELF

V: TRBV2
J: TRBJ1-2
CDR3: ASRDRQVYGYT

V: TRBV15
J: TRBJ2-5
CDR3: ATSGQGRETQY

V: TRBV5-1
J: TRBJ2-5
CDR3: ASSGTSQETQY

V: TRBV27
J: TRBJ1-1
CDR3: ASSLKPVAVGRNTEAF

V: TRBV7-8
J: TRBJ1-5
CDR3: ASSLENREVRQPQH

V: TRBV19
J: TRBJ2-5
CDR3: ASSQGGTFGEETQY